The rows below give T cell receptor beta chains drawn from one sample of a study of T cell clonotyping in hematopoietic cell transplantation. Measured with immunoSEQ multiplex PCR; TCRdb has only the in-frame clones, and not every one. The sample consists of over 10,000 clones, around 68% of them appearing once. This sample comprised peripheral blood mononuclear cells, obtained 180 days after allogeneic stem cell transplant. Receptor source: a male patient over 55 who had an allogeneic stem cell transplant from an unrelated donor, so the T cells may come from the graft donor. Some clones in this sample may be carry-over from other donors' samples. Both conserved end residues are part of each CDR3. The order of the fields is V gene, J gene, D gene, clone size, CDR3 DNA, CDR3 protein. The D gene is left open where the match is weak. Expanded clones get a size class; other rows say once, few or many, or leave the size out.

>TRBV30|TRBJ1-2|NA|few
TGTGCCTGGAGTGTATCGGGCGGCTACACCTTC
CAWSVSGGYTF
>TRBV28|TRBJ1-5|NA|NA
TGTGCCAGCAGACCAGGGCTAGTAGAGAATCAGCCCCAGCATTTT
CASRPGLVENQPQHF
>TRBV4-1|TRBJ1-1|NA|NA
TGCGCCAGCAGCCAAGAAGGACCCTGGGGCACTGAAGCTTTCTTT
CASSQEGPWGTEAFF
>TRBV28|TRBJ1-1|NA|NA
TGTGCCAGCAGCCCCCCCGGACTCTTTGAAGCTTTCTTT
CASSPPGLFEAFF
>TRBV15|TRBJ2-7|TRBD1|few
TGTGCCACCAGCAGGGGACAGGGGGCGCGAGAGCAGTACTTC
CATSRGQGAREQYF
>TRBV28|TRBJ1-1|TRBD1|NA
TGTGCCAGCAGGGAGACCTCAGACAGGGCGAACACTGAAGCTTTCTTT
CASRETSDRANTEAFF
>TRBV5-6|TRBJ2-5|NA|NA
TGTGCCAGCAGCTTGCTCACTAGTTCAGTAAGTGGGGAGACCCAGTACTTC
CASSLLTSSVSGETQYF
>TRBV6-1|TRBJ1-4|NA|NA
TGTGCCAGCGTTAATCCCGCAACTAATGAAAAACTGTTTTTT
CASVNPATNEKLFF
>TRBV10-3|TRBJ2-7|TRBD2|NA
TGTGCCATCAGTGAAGCGGGAGCCCAGCAGTACTTC
CAISEAGAQQYF
>TRBV2|TRBJ1-1|TRBD1|NA
TGTGCCAGCATACGGGACAGCGTCAACACTGAAGCTTTCTTT
CASIRDSVNTEAFF
>TRBV6-5|TRBJ1-3|NA|large
TGTGCCAGCAGTTATAGCTCTGGAAACACCATATATTTT
CASSYSSGNTIYF
>TRBV9|TRBJ2-1|NA|NA
TGTGCCAGCAGCGAGCAGGGGAACTCCTACAATGAGCAGTTCTTC
CASSEQGNSYNEQFF
>TRBV11-2|TRBJ1-1|NA|few
TGTGCCAGCAGCTCCCCTGACGGGGCTGAAGCTTTCTTT
CASSSPDGAEAFF
>TRBV30|TRBJ2-4|NA|NA
TGTGCCTGGAGTGTACCGGGCGCCAAAAACATTCAGTACTTC
CAWSVPGAKNIQYF
>TRBV7-6|TRBJ1-4|NA|NA
TGTGCCAGCAGCGCCGAGCCGGGGCTTAATGAAAAACTGTTTTTT
CASSAEPGLNEKLFF
>TRBV5-1|TRBJ1-2|TRBD1|NA
TGCGCCAGCAGTTTGCCCAAGGGGGCGCATAGCTATGGCTACACCTTC
CASSLPKGAHSYGYTF
>TRBV11-2|TRBJ2-7|NA|once
TGTGCCAGCAGCTCTAATGTGCAGTACTTC
CASSSNVQYF
>TRBV5-6|TRBJ1-2|NA|few
TGTGCCAGCAGCTTGTGGGCAGGAAGGGGCTATGGCTACACCTTC
CASSLWAGRGYGYTF
>TRBV28|TRBJ1-5|NA|NA
TGTGCCAGCAGTTTAGCCAGGGGCTCAGGCAATCAGCCCCAGCATTTT
CASSLARGSGNQPQHF
>TRBV7-9|TRBJ1-1|NA|NA
TGTGCCAGCAGCCCGGGGGGTCTGGCTGGCACTGAAGCTTTCTTT
CASSPGGLAGTEAFF
>TRBV28|TRBJ2-7|TRBD1|NA
TGTGCCAGCAGCCTACCGGGACAGGGCAAAACGCAGTACTTC
CASSLPGQGKTQYF
>TRBV19|TRBJ2-7|NA|NA
TGTGCCAGTAGCTCACGCGGGGAGCAGTACTTC
CASSSRGEQYF
>TRBV25-1|TRBJ1-1|TRBD1|NA
TGTGCCAGCAGTGAATCGGGGGACAGGGCTGAAGCTTTCTTT
CASSESGDRAEAFF
>TRBV19|TRBJ1-5|NA|NA
TGTGCCAGTAGTATATGGGTGGGAGATCAGCCCCAGCATTTT
CASSIWVGDQPQHF
>TRBV11-2|TRBJ2-2|TRBD1|large
TGCGGGACAGGGGACCTCGCGAACACCGGGGAGCTGTTTTTT
CGTGDLANTGELFF
>TRBV5-6|TRBJ2-7|TRBD1|NA
TGTGCCAGCAGCCTCCCGGGACAGTCCTACGGGCAGTACTTC
CASSLPGQSYGQYF
>TRBV30|TRBJ1-2|NA|NA
TGTGCCTGGAGGAAAAGGGGGACATCTGCTAACTATGGCTACACCTTC
CAWRKRGTSANYGYTF
>TRBV7-2|TRBJ2-7|TRBD1|NA
TGTGCCAGCAGCTTGGACAGGGTTGGGTACGAGCAGTACTTC
CASSLDRVGYEQYF
>TRBV25-1|TRBJ1-4|NA|NA
TGTGCCAGCAGTGCCCCCGATGAAAAACTGTTTTTT
CASSAPDEKLFF
>TRBV28|TRBJ1-5|NA|NA
TGTGCCACACGGGGTGAATCACGGCCCCAGCATTTT
CATRGESRPQHF
>TRBV5-8|TRBJ1-2|NA|NA
TGTGCCAGTAGCCGGGAGTATGGCTACACCTTC
CASSREYGYTF
>TRBV6-5|TRBJ1-2|TRBD1|NA
TGTGCCAGCAGTTCCCTGGACAGGGGAAGCTATGGCTACACCTTC
CASSSLDRGSYGYTF
>TRBV20-1|TRBJ2-1|NA|NA
TGCAGTGCTAGAGTAGGGACCAAGCAGTTCTTC
CSARVGTKQFF
>TRBV5-4|TRBJ2-3|NA|NA
TGTGCCAGCAGCTTGGCAAAAGGGGGAAAGTTGACAGATACGCAGTATTTT
CASSLAKGGKLTDTQYF
>TRBV9|TRBJ1-1|NA|few
TGTGCCAGCAGCGCTCTGAACACTGAAGCTTTCTTT
CASSALNTEAFF
>TRBV19|TRBJ2-7|NA|NA
TGTGCCAGTAGTACCAGGGACGGTTCCTACGAGCAGTACTTC
CASSTRDGSYEQYF
>TRBV10-3|TRBJ1-1|TRBD1|NA
TGTGCCATCATCGGACAGGGTCGAACTGAAGCTTTCTTT
CAIIGQGRTEAFF
>TRBV19|TRBJ1-1|NA|medium-sized
TGTGCCAGTAGTCCAACACCGGGGGGTAGCACTGAAGCTTTCTTT
CASSPTPGGSTEAFF
>TRBV4-2|TRBJ2-3|NA|NA
TGTGCCAGCAGCCAAGGCCTAGAGGTAGATACGCAGTATTTT
CASSQGLEVDTQYF
>TRBV7-7|TRBJ2-3|NA|few
TGTGCTAGCAGCTTAGGTACCTCCGGTTCTACGGAGCAGTATTTT
CASSLGTSGSTEQYF
>TRBV6-5|TRBJ1-5|NA|NA
TGTGCCAGCAGACGGGAGTTCGATCAGCCCCAGCATTTT
CASRREFDQPQHF
>TRBV5-1|TRBJ1-1|NA|NA
TGCGCCAGCAGTTTTGACAGGCACACTGAAGCTTTCTTT
CASSFDRHTEAFF
>TRBV9|TRBJ1-1|NA|NA
TGTGCCAGCAGCGGAAGCGGGACTGAAGCTTTCTTT
CASSGSGTEAFF
>TRBV19|TRBJ1-5|NA|NA
TGTGCCAGCTCAGGTAGGGGGTCCTATAGCAATCAGCCCCAGCATTTT
CASSGRGSYSNQPQHF
>TRBV5-8|TRBJ2-5|NA|NA
TGTGCCAGCAGCTTGGGTGGGACCCAGTACTTC
CASSLGGTQYF
>TRBV2|TRBJ1-2|NA|NA
TGTGCCAGCAGTGTAACCGAAGGATATGGCTACACCTTC
CASSVTEGYGYTF
>TRBV30|TRBJ1-2|NA|NA
TGTGCCTGGAGTGCCGTAATAACAGCGGGCTACACCTTC
CAWSAVITAGYTF
>TRBV28|TRBJ2-7|TRBD2|NA
TGTGCCAGCAGCGCGGGACTAGCGGGATTCGAGCAGTACTTC
CASSAGLAGFEQYF
>TRBV30|TRBJ1-1|NA|NA
TGTGCCTGGAGTAACAGGGCCCAAGATGAAGCTTTCTTT
CAWSNRAQDEAFF